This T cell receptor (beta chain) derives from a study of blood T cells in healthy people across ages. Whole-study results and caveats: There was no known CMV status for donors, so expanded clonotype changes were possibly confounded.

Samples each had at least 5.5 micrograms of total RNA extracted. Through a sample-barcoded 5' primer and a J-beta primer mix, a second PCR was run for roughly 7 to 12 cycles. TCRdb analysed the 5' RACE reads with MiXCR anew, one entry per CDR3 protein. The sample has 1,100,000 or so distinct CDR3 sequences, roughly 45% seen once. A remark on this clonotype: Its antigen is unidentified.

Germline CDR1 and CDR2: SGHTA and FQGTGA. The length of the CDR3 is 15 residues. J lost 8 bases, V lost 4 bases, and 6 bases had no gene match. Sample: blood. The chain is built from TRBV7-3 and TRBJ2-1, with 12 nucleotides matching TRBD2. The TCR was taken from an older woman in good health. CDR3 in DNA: TGTGCCAGCAGCTCGACTAGCGGGAGTGCAGATGAGCAGTTCTTC. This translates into CASSSTSGSADEQFF.